This T cell receptor beta chain was documented in a study of CD4 T cells in relation to SARS-CoV-2 and coronaviruses. Generated by immunoSEQ multiplex PCR, the TCRdb table keeps only in-frame clones and is missing some. The repertoire holds around 20,000 clones, with over 65% as singletons. As concerns this clone: What it binds is unknown.

Unexposed donor CD4+ T cells date from about 2011-2018, before the COVID-19 pandemic. The cells were cultured for about ten days before CD4+ T cells were isolated. The CDR3 totals 15 residues. CDR1 and CDR2 (germline): MNHEY, SVGAGI. V was shortened by 7 bases and J by 4 bases, with 19 bases between the two germline ends. V gene TRBV6-5 combines with J gene TRBJ1-1, with D possibly matching TRBD1 (6 bases). The sample comprised CD4+ T cells from PBMCs, cultured in vitro. The sequence derives from a human donor in good health. The CDR3 sequence is CASNKQGLYLTEAFF. The CDR3 DNA follows: TGTGCCAGCAATAAACAGGGCTTATACCTCACTGAAGCTTTCTTT.